This note documents a single TCR beta chain sequence. What it binds is not known. The data were taken from a study of cytomegalovirus exposure and HLA in healthy donors. Study-wide points: Per a prior analysis, the majority of TCR beta V segments were productive roughly 87% or roughly 30% of the time. In a later analysis, compared with equally common non-associated chains, HLA-associated beta chains were more expanded.

PCR employed 60 Vbeta and 13 Jbeta primers. Produced via immunoSEQ multiplex PCR; TCRdb's table is partial and in-frame only. Of approximately 190,000 clones listed, 84% were seen once; the top ten hold about 2.4%. Sequenced: PBMCs. The TCR comes from a woman aged 45 to 65 in good health and CMV-seropositive.

The CDR3 spells CASSLAAGGTGELFF. The DNA of the CDR3 is TGTGCCAGCAGCTTAGCGGCAGGGGGCACCGGGGAGCTGTTTTTT. The chain combines TRBV11-1 with TRBJ2-2; 7 bases line up with TRBD1. The germline CDR1 and CDR2 sequences are SGHAT and FQDESV (reference sequence). CDR3 length: 15 amino acids. J gave up 4 bases and V 0 bases, and 2 bases lay outside the gene matches.